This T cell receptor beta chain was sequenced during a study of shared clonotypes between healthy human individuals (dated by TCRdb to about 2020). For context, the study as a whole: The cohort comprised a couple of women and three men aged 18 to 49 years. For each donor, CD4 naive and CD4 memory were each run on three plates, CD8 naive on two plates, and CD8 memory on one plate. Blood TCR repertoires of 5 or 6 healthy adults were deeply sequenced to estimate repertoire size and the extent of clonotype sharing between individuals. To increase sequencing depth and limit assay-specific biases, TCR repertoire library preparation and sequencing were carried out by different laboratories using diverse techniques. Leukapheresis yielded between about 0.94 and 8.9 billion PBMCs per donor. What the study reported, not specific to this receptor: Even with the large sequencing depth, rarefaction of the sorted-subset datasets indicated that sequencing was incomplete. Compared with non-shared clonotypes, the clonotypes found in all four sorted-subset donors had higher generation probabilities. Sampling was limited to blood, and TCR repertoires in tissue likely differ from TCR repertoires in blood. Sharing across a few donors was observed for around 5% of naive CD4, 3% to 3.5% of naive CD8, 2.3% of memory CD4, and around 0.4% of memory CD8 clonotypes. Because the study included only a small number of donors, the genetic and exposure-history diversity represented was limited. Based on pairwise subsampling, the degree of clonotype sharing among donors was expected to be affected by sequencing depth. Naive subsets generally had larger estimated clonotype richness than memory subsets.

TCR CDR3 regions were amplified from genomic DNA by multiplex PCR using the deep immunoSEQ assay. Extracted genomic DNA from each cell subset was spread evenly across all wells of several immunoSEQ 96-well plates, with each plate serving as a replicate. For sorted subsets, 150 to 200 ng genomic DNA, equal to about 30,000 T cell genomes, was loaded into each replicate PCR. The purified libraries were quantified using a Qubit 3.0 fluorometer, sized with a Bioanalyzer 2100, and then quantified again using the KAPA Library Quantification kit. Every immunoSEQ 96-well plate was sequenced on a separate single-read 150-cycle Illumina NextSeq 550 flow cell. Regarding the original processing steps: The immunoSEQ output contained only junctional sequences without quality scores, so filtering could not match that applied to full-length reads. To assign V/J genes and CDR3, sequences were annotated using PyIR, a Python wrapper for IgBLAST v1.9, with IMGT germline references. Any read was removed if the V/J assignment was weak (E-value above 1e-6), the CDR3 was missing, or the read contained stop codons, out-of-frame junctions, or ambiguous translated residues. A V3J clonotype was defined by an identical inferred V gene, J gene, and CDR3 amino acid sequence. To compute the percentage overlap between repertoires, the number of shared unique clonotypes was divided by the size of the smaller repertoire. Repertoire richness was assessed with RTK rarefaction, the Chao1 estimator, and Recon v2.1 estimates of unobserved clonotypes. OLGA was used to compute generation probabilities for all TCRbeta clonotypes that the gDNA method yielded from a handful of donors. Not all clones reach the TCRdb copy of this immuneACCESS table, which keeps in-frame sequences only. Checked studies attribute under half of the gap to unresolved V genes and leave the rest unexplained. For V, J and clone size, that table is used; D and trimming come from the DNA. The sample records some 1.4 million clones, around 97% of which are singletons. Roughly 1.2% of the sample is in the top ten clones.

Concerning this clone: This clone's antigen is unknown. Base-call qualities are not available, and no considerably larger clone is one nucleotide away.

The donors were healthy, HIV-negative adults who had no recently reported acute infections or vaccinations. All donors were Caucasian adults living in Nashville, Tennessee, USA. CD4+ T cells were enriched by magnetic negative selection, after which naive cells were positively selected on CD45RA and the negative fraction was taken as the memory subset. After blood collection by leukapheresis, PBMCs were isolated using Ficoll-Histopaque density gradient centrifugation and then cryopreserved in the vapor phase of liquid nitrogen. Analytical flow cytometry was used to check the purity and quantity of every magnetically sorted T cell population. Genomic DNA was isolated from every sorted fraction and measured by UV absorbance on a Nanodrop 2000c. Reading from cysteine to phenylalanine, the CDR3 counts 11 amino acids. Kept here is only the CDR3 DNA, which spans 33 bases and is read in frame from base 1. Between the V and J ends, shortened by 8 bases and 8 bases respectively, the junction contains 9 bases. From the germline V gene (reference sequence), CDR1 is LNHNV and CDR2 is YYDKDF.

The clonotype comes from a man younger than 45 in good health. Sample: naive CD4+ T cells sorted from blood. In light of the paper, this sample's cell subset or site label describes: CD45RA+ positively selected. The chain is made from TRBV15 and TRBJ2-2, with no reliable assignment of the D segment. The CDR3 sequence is CATLQGGELFF. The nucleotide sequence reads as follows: TGTGCCACCCTCCAAGGGGGGGAGCTGTTTTTT.